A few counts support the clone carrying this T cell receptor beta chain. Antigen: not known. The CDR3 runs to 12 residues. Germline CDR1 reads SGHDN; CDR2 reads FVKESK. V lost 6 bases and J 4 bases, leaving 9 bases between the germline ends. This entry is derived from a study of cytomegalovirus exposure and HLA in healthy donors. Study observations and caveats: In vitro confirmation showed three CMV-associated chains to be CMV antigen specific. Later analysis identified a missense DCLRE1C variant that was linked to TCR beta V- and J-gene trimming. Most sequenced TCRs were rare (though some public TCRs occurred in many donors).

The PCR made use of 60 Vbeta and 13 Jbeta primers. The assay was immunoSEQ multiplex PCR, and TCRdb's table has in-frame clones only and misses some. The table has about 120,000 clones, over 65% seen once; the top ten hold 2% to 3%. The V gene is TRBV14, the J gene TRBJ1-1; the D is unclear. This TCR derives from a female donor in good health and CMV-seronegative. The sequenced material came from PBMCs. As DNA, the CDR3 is TGTGCCAGCAGTGAGGGCTCCACTGAAGCTTTCTTT. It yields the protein CASSEGSTEAFF.